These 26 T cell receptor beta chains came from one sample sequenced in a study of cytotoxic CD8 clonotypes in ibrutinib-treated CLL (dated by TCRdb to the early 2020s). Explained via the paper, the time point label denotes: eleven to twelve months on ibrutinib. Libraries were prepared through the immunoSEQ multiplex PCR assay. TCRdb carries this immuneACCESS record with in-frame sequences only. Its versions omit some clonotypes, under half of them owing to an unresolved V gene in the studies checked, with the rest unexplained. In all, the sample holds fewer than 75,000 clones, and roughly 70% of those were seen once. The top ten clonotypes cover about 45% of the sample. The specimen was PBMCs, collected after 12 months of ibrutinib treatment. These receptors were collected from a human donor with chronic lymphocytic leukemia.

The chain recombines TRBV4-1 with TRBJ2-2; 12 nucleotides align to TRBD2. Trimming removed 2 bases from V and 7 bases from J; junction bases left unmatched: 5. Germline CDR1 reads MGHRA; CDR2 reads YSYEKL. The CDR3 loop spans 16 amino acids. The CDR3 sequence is CASSQLPGLAGGELFF. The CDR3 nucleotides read TGCGCCAGCAGCCAACTACCGGGACTAGCGGGCGGGGAGCTGTTTTTT.

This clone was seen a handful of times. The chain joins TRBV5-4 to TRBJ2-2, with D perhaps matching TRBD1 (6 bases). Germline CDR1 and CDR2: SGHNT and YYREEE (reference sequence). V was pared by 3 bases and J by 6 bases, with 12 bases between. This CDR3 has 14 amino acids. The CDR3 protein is CASSSRQVSGELFF. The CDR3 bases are TGTGCCAGCAGCTCGCGACAGGTATCCGGGGAGCTGTTTTTT. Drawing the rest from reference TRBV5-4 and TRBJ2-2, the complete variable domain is ETGVTQSPTHLIKTRGQQVTLRCSSQSGHNTVSWYQQALGQGPQFIFQYYREEENGRGNFPPRFSGLQFPNYSSELNVNALELDDSALYLCASSSRQVSGELFFGEGSRLTVL.

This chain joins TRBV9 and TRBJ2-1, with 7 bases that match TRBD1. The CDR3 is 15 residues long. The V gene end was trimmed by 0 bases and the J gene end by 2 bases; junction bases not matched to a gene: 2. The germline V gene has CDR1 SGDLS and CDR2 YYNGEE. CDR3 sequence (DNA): TGTGCCAGCAGCGTAGGACAGGGAACCTACAATGAGCAGTTCTTC. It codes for CASSVGQGTYNEQFF.

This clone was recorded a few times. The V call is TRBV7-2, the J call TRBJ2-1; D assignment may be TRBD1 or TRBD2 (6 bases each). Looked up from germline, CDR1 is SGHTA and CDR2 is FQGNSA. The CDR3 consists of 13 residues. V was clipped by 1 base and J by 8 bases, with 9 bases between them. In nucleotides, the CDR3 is TGTGCCAGCAGCTTAGAGGGGGGAGATGAGCAGTTCTTC. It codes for CASSLEGGDEQFF.

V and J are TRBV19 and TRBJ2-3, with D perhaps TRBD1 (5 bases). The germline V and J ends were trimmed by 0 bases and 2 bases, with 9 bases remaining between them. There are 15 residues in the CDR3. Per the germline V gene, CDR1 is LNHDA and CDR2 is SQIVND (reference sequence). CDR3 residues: CASSIDDRYTDTQYF. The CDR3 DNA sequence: TGTGCCAGTAGTATAGACGACAGATACACAGATACGCAGTATTTT. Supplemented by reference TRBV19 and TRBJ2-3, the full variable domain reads DGGITQSPKYLFRKEGQNVTLSCEQNLNHDAMYWYRQDPGQGLRLIYYSQIVNDFQKGDIAEGYSVSREKKESFPLTVTSAQKNPTAFYLCASSIDDRYTDTQYFGPGTRLTVL.

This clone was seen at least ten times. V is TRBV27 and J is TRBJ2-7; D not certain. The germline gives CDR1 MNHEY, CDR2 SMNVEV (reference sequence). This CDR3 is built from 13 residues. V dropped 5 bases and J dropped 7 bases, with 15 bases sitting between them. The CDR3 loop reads CASSQSPGWEQYF. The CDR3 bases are TGTGCCAGCAGTCAGTCCCCCGGATGGGAGCAGTACTTC.

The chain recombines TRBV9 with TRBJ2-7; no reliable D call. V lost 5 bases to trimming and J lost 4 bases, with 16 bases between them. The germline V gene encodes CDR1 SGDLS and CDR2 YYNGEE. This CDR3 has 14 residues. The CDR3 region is CASSFGVPAYEQYF. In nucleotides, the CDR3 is TGTGCCAGCAGTTTTGGGGTACCAGCTTACGAGCAGTACTTC.

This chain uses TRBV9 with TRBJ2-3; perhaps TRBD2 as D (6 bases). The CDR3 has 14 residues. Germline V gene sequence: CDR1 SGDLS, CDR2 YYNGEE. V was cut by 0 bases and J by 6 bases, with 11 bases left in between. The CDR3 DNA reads TGTGCCAGCAGCGTAGTGGGAGGAGTTGATACGCAGTATTTT. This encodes CASSVVGGVDTQYF. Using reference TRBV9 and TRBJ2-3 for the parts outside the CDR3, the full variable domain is DSGVTQTPKHLITATGQRVTLRCSPRSGDLSVYWYQQSLDQGLQFLIQYYNGEERAKGNILERFSAQQFPDLHSELNLSSLELGDSALYFCASSVVGGVDTQYFGPGTRLTVL.

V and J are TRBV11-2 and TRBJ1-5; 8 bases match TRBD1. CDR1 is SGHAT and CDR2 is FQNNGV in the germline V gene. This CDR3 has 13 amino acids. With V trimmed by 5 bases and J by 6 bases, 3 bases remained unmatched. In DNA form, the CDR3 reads TGTGCCAGCAGCCCGGACAGGGCTCAGCCCCAGCATTTT. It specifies CASSPDRAQPQHF.

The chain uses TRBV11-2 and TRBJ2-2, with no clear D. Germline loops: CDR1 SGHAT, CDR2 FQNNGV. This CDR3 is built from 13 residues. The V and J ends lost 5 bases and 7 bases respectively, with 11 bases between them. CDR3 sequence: CASSPRPGGELFF. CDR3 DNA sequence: TGTGCCAGCAGCCCACGCCCCGGCGGGGAGCTGTTTTTT.

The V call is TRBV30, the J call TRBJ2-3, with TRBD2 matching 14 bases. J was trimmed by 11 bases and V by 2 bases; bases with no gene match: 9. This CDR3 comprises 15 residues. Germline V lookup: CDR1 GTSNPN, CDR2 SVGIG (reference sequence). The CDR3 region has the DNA TGTGCCTGGAGTACGGGGGGACTAGCGGGAGTTTTGCAGTATTTT. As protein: CAWSTGGLAGVLQYF. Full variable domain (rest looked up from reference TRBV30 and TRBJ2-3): SQTIHQWPATLVQPVGSPLSLECTVEGTSNPNLYWYRQAAGRGLQLLFYSVGIGQISSEVPQNLSASRPQDRQFILSSKKLLLSDSGFYLCAWSTGGLAGVLQYFGPGTRLTVL.

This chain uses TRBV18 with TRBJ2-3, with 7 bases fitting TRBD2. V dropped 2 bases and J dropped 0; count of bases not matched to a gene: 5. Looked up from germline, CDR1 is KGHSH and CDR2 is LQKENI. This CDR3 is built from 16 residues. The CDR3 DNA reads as TGTGCCAGCTCACCATGGATTAGCGGGAGCACAGATACGCAGTATTTT. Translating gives CASSPWISGSTDTQYF. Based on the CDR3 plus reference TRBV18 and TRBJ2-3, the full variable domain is NAGVMQNPRHLVRRRGQEARLRCSPMKGHSHVYWYRQLPEEGLKFMVYLQKENIIDESGMPKERFSAEFPKEGPSILRIQQVVRGDSAAYFCASSPWISGSTDTQYFGPGTRLTVL.

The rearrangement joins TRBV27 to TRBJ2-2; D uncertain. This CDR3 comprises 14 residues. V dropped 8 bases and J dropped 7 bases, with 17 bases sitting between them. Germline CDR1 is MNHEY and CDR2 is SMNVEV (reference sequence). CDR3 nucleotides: TGTGCCAGCTCACCTAGACCTTGGGGCGGGGAGCTGTTTTTT. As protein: CASSPRPWGGELFF.

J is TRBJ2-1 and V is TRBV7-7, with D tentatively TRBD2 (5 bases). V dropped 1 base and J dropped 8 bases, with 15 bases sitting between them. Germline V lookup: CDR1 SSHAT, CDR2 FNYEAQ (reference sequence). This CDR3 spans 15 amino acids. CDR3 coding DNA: TGTGCCAGCAGCTTAGGGCCTAGCCCCGGGGATGAGCAGTTCTTC. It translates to CASSLGPSPGDEQFF. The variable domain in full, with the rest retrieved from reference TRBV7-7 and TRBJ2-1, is GAGVSQSPRYKVTKRGQDVTLRCDPISSHATLYWYQQALGQGPEFLTYFNYEAQPDKSGLPSDRFSAERPEGSISTLTIQRTEQRDSAMYRCASSLGPSPGDEQFFGPGTRLTVL.

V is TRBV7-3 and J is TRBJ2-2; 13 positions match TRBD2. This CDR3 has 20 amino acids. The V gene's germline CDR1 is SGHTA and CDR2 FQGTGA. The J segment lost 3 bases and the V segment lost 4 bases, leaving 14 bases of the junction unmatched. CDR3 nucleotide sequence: TGTGCCAGCAGCTCCCTCCCCCTACTAGCGGGAGGGGGGGACACCGGGGAGCTGTTTTTT. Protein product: CASSSLPLLAGGGDTGELFF.

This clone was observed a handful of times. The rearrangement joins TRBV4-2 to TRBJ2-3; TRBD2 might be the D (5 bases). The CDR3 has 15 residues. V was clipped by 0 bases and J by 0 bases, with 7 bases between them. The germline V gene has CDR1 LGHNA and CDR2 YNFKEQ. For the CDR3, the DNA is TGTGCCAGCAGCCAAGATGGCGGGAGCACAGATACGCAGTATTTT. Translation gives CASSQDGGSTDTQYF.

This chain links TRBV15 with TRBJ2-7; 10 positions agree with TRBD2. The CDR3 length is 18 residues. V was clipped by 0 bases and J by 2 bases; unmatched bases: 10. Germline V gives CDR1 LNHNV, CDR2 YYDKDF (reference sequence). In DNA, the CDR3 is TGTGCCACCAGCAGAGAGGCTAGCGGGAGTTTCGGTGCCTACGAGCAGTACTTC. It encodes CATSREASGSFGAYEQYF.

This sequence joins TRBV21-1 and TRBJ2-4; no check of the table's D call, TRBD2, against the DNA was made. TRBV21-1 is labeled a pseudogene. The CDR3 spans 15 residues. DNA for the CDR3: TGTGCCAGCAGCGGAGACCTAAGCAATAAAAACATTCAGTACTTC. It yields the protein CASSGDLSNKNIQYF.

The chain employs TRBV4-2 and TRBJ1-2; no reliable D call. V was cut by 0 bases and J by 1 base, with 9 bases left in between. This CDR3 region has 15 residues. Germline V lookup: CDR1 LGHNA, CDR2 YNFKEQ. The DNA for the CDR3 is TGTGCCAGCAGCCAAGATTGGCAGGTTAACTATGGCTACACCTTC. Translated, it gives CASSQDWQVNYGYTF.

CDR3 residues: CASRASYNLNQPQHF. CDR3 DNA: TGCGCCAGCAGGGCCTCCTATAATCTCAATCAGCCCCAGCATTTT. The V call is TRBV5-1, the J call TRBJ1-5; no firm D call. CDR3 length: 15 amino acids. Germline V gene data show CDR1 as SGHRS and CDR2 as YFSETQ. V shed 5 bases and J shed 3 bases, with 15 bases lying between them.

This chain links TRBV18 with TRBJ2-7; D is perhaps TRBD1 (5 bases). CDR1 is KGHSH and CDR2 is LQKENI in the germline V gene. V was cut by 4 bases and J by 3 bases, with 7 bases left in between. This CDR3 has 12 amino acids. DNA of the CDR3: TGTGCCAGCTCACAGGGGTTCTACGAGCAGTACTTC. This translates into CASSQGFYEQYF.

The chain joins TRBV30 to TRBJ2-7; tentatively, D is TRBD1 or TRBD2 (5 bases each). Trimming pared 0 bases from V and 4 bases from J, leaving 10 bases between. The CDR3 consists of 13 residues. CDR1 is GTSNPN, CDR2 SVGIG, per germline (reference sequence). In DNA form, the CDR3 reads TGTGCCTGGAGTGTCGGGGACGGGTACGAGCAGTACTTC. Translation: CAWSVGDGYEQYF. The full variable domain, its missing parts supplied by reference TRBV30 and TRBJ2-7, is SQTIHQWPATLVQPVGSPLSLECTVEGTSNPNLYWYRQAAGRGLQLLFYSVGIGQISSEVPQNLSASRPQDRQFILSSKKLLLSDSGFYLCAWSVGDGYEQYFGPGTRLTVT.

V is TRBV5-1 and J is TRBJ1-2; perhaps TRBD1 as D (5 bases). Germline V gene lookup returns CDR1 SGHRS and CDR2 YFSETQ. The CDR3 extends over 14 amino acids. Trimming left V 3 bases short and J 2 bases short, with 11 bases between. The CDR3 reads CASSSSGTNYGYTF. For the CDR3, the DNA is TGCGCCAGCAGCTCCTCCGGGACCAACTATGGCTACACCTTC.

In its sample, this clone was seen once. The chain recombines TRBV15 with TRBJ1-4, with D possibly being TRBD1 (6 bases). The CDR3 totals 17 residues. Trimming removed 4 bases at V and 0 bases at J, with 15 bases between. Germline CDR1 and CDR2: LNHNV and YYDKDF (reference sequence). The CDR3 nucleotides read TGTGCCACCAGCACGGGACATGGGTTTCCAACTAATGAAAAACTGTTTTTT. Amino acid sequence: CATSTGHGFPTNEKLFF.

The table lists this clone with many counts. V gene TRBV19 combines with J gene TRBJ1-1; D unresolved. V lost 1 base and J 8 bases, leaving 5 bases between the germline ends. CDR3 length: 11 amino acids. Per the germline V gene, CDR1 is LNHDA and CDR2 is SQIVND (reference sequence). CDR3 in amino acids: CASSIAVEAFF. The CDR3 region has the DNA TGTGCCAGTAGTATAGCAGTGGAAGCTTTCTTT.

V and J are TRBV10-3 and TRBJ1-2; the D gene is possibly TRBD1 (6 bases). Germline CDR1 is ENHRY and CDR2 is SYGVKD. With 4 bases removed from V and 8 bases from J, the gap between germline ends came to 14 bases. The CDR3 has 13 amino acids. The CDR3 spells CAISGNRVKGYTF. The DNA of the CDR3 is TGTGCCATCAGTGGGAACAGGGTGAAGGGCTACACCTTC.